This T cell receptor (beta chain) is drawn from a study of control samples from healthy donors and cancer patients. The assay was immunoSEQ multiplex PCR, and TCRdb's table has in-frame clones only and misses some. The table has 65,000 to 95,000 clones, about 89% seen once; the top ten hold 20%. This CDR3 is 13 amino acids long. Germline CDR1 is SGHRS and CDR2 is YFSETQ. Trimming removed 2 bases from V and 1 base from J, with 6 bases in between. The V and J genes are TRBV5-1 and TRBJ1-1; D is uncertain. The sample was blood. The source of this sequence is a man aged 45 to 65 in good health. This CDR3 reads CASSFPGNTEAFF. For the CDR3, the DNA is TGCGCCAGCAGCTTCCCCGGGAACACTGAAGCTTTCTTT.